This T cell receptor (beta chain) was captured in a study of cytomegalovirus exposure and HLA in healthy donors. CDR1 MNHNS and CDR2 SASEGT come from the germline V gene. Trimming removed 6 bases from V and 2 bases from J; junction bases left unmatched: 7. This CDR3 spans 14 amino acids. PCR primers comprised 60 Vbeta and 13 Jbeta primers. The protocol was immunoSEQ multiplex PCR, while the TCRdb copy is restricted to in-frame clones and leaves out a portion. Of 150,000 to 200,000 clones in the sample, over 65% are singletons; the top ten hold around 4.6%. The V and J genes are TRBV6-1 and TRBJ2-7; TRBD1 matches at 7 bases. Material: PBMCs. This clonotype was obtained from a young man in good health and CMV-seropositive. The CDR3 loop is CASRSRTGAYEQYV. DNA of the CDR3: TGTGCCAGCAGATCTCGGACAGGAGCCTACGAGCAGTACGTC.